The subject of this entry is one TCR beta chain. Its specificity is not known. V lost 2 bases to trimming and J lost 5 bases, with 12 bases between them. Per germline, CDR1 MNHEY and CDR2 SVGAGI. The CDR3 sequence is 14 residues long. The data stem from a study of CD8+CD57+ T cells in acquired aplastic anemia. General observations from the study: No significant patient-versus-control difference appeared in CD8+ Simpson's diversity.

Patients who underwent sequencing had shown CD8+CD57+ cell expansion by flow cytometry. Genomic DNA provided the template from which TCR beta VDJ and CDR3 profiles were obtained. TCRdb fed the reads into MiXCR, producing one record per CDR3 protein. The sample lists 100,000 to 150,000 distinct CDR3 sequences; approximately 40% were seen once. The sample taken for sequencing was sorted CD4+, CD8+, or CD8+CD57+ T cells (not recorded which) from PBMCs. V usage is TRBV6-5 and J usage is TRBJ1-2, with a possible D match to TRBD1 (6 bases). The TCR comes from a human donor with aplastic anemia. CDR3 sequence: CASSYPTGAYGYTF. DNA of the CDR3: TGTGCCAGCAGTTACCCGACAGGCGCGTATGGCTACACCTTC.